Given below is one T cell receptor (beta chain) in context. What it recognizes is unknown. This sample was included in a study of glioma-infiltrating T cells. Whole-study context: Presurgical dexamethasone in glioma patients lasted six or fewer days. The study's findings and limits: Above-expected tissue-blood divergence occurred in all gliomas, most in low-grade ones.

V lost 5 bases and J 11 bases, leaving 18 bases between the germline ends. Germline values: CDR1 DFQATT, CDR2 SNEGSKA (reference sequence). The CDR3 extends over 13 amino acids. Amplification of TCR alpha and beta CDR3 regions from RNA used iRepertoire nested multiplex PCR. TCRdb re-derived calls from the multiplex PCR reads in MiXCR, one entry per CDR3 protein. The sample includes 300,000 to 400,000 distinct CDR3 sequences, roughly two fifths seen only once; the top ten take approximately 12%. This chain connects TRBV20-1 to TRBJ1-4, with D perhaps matching TRBD1 (5 bases). Specimen: glioma tissue, nonneoplastic brain tissue, or PBMCs (not recorded which). The clonotype comes from a human donor with low-grade glioma or glioblastoma, undergoing nonglioma brain surgery, or in good health (not recorded which). The DNA for the CDR3 is TGCAGTGCTGTGGACGGGGGGGGTGAGAAACTGTTTTTT. Protein: CSAVDGGGEKLFF.